Presented here are 31 T cell receptor beta chains from one specimen sequenced in a study of blood T cells in healthy people across ages. PCR was performed a second time for about 7 to 11 cycles using a sample-barcoded 5' primer and a J-beta primer mix. TCRdb used MiXCR to reprocess the 5' RACE reads, holding one entry per CDR3 protein. In the table there are 700,000 to 850,000 distinct CDR3 sequences, 53% of which are singletons. Sequenced input: blood. The source is a man aged 80 or over in good health.

In this sample, this clonotype turned up a few times. The chain recombines TRBV25-1 with TRBJ1-4; D remains ambiguous. The CDR3 has 14 amino acids. Germline lookup yields CDR1 MGHDK and CDR2 SYGVNS. Trimming took 7 bases from V and 3 from J, leaving 12 bases between them. The CDR3 here is CASTSRRPNEKLFF. The CDR3 region has the DNA TGTGCCAGCACCTCCCGGAGGCCTAATGAAAAACTGTTTTTT.

This clonotype has only a few counts. In nucleotides, the CDR3 is TGCGCCAGCAGCCATCCCGAGGGACTAGCGGGAGCGGGGAATGAGCAGTTCTTC. Its translation is CASSHPEGLAGAGNEQFF. The V call is TRBV4-1, the J call TRBJ2-1, with 14 bases lining up with TRBD2. CDR1 and CDR2 (germline): MGHRA, YSYEKL. J gave up 7 bases and V 3 bases, and 11 bases lay outside the gene matches. The CDR3 has 18 residues.

This chain joins TRBV5-1 and TRBJ1-5; 9 bases are shared with TRBD1. Germline loops: CDR1 SGHRS, CDR2 YFSETQ. V gave up 0 bases and J gave up 3 bases; unmatched junction bases: 4. This CDR3 contains 16 residues. Here the CDR3 reads CASSLGGQGHNQPQHF. As DNA, the CDR3 is TGCGCCAGCAGCTTGGGGGGACAGGGACACAATCAGCCCCAGCATTTT.

V gene TRBV28 combines with J gene TRBJ2-1, with 9 nucleotides matching TRBD1. Looked up from germline, CDR1 is MDHEN and CDR2 is SYDVKM. The CDR3 contains 14 residues. The V segment lost 7 bases and the J segment 2 bases; nucleotides outside the gene matches: 3. CDR3 bases: TGTGCCAGCACGGGGACAGGGCCCTACAATGAGCAGTTCTTC. Translated, it gives CASTGTGPYNEQFF.

The CDR3 DNA sequence: TGTGCCAGCAAATGGACAGGGGGCTTCAATGAGCAGTTCTTC. It codes for CASKWTGGFNEQFF. The chain carries TRBV6-2 or TRBV6-3 and TRBJ2-1, with TRBD1 matching 11 bases. Germline CDR1 MNHEY, CDR2 SVGEGT. This CDR3 has 14 residues. Trimming cost V 7 bases and J 6 bases; bases outside gene matches: 5.

The chain links TRBV5-1 to TRBJ2-1, with 7 bases aligning to TRBD1. The CDR3 covers 15 residues. Looked up from germline, CDR1 is SGHRS and CDR2 is YFSETQ. V gave up 3 bases and J gave up 4 bases; unmatched junction bases: 7. The CDR3 sequence: CASSSAGTEYNEQFF. For the CDR3, the DNA is TGCGCCAGCAGCTCAGCCGGGACAGAGTACAATGAGCAGTTCTTC.

The chain carries TRBV7-3 and TRBJ2-1, with D hard to call. Between the trimmed V and J ends, which lost 2 bases and 8 bases, there was a span of 10 bases. The CDR3 is 13 residues long. Per the germline V gene, CDR1 is SGHTA and CDR2 is FQGTGA. CDR3: CASSLLAAYEQFF. The CDR3 nucleotides are TGTGCCAGCAGCTTACTCGCGGCGTATGAGCAGTTCTTC. Full variable domain (rest looked up from reference TRBV7-3 and TRBJ2-1): GAGVSQTPSNKVTEKGKYVELRCDPISGHTALYWYRQSLGQGPEFLIYFQGTGAADDSGLPNDRFFAVRPEGSVSTLKIQRTERGDSAVYLCASSLLAAYEQFFGPGTRLTVL.

The rearrangement links TRBV3-1 to TRBJ2-4; possibly TRBD1 for D (7 bases). Germline assignment: CDR1 LGHDT and CDR2 YNNKEL (reference sequence). Trimming took off 1 base at V and 9 bases at J, with 16 bases between the two ends. There are 15 residues in the CDR3. CDR3 DNA sequence: TGTGCCAGCAGCCAAGGGGGGCAGGGGGAGGCCATTCAGTACTTC. It encodes CASSQGGQGEAIQYF.

V is TRBV20-1 and J is TRBJ2-4; TRBD2 agrees at 10 bases. The DNA end favors TRBJ2-5, so the J call may be wrong. Germline V CDR1 and CDR2: DFQATT, SNEGSKA (reference sequence). This CDR3 has 15 residues. CDR3 nucleotides: TGCAGTGCTAGTACTAGCGGGGATCCTCGGGAGACCCAGTACTTC. Translated: CSASTSGDPRETQYF.

The chain employs TRBV2 and TRBJ1-6; D is unclear. The CDR3 totals 15 residues. Germline V CDR1 and CDR2: SNHLY, FYNNEI. Trimming left V 3 bases short and J 0 bases short, with 6 bases between. CDR3 in amino acids: CASSDAISYNSPLHF. The CDR3 nucleotides are TGTGCCAGCAGTGATGCCATCTCCTATAATTCACCCCTCCACTTT.

V usage is TRBV12-3 or TRBV12-4 and J usage is TRBJ1-2, with TRBD1 as a possible D gene (5 bases). Trimming took off 5 bases at V and 8 bases at J, with 15 bases between the two ends. The CDR3 runs 13 residues. For the CDR3, the DNA is TGTGCCAGCAGTCCGGGGGTAAGTGGCGGCTACACCTTC. This translates into CASSPGVSGGYTF.

CDR3 region: CSASFRQGGNQPQHF. CDR3 nucleotide sequence: TGCAGTGCTAGTTTCCGACAGGGGGGCAATCAGCCCCAGCATTTT. The chain links TRBV20-1 to TRBJ1-5; 9 bases fit TRBD1. Germline assignment: CDR1 DFQATT and CDR2 SNEGSKA (reference sequence). J lost 2 bases, V lost 3 bases, and 5 bases had no gene match. CDR3 length equals 15 residues.

The chain recombines TRBV6-5 with TRBJ2-7; perhaps TRBD1 as D (5 bases). The germline gives CDR1 MNHEY, CDR2 SVGAGI. The CDR3 spans 13 residues. Between the trimmed V and J ends, which lost 8 bases and 5 bases, there was a span of 16 bases. For the CDR3, the DNA is TGTGCCAGCCGCCTGGGGCGGTGGGACGAGCAGTACTTC. It yields the protein CASRLGRWDEQYF.

V is TRBV3-1 and J is TRBJ2-7; D is uncertain. The CDR3 runs to 17 residues. Germline V gene data show CDR1 as LGHDT and CDR2 as YNNKEL (reference sequence). Deletions cut 5 bases from V and 0 bases from J, with 20 bases between. CDR3 nucleotide sequence: TGTGCCAGCAGCGGGAATACCCGCGGCCGCGGCTCCTACGAGCAGTACTTC. Translated: CASSGNTRGRGSYEQYF.

This clonotype has a handful of counts. The chain combines TRBV12-3 or TRBV12-4 with TRBJ1-5, with TRBD1 as a possible D gene (6 bases). The CDR3 length is 14 residues. Between the trimmed V and J ends, which lost 6 bases and 3 bases, there was a span of 12 bases. The CDR3 coding sequence is TGTGCCAGCAGCAAGACAGGTGACAATCAGCCCCAGCATTTT. Translated: CASSKTGDNQPQHF.

The J gene is TRBJ2-4, the V gene TRBV7-9; TRBD1 aligns across 8 bases. Gene TRBJ2-5 matches the end of the DNA better, so the J call may be wrong. CDR1 is SEHNR and CDR2 is FQNEAQ in the germline V gene (reference sequence). The CDR3 is made up of 15 amino acids. This CDR3 is CASSPDDRGSETQYF. The CDR3 DNA reads as TGTGCCAGCAGCCCAGATGACAGGGGCAGCGAGACCCAGTACTTC.

This clonotype was recorded a few times. V is TRBV7-3 and J is TRBJ2-3, with D possibly being TRBD2 (7 bases). CDR1 is SGHTA, CDR2 FQGTGA, per germline. The length of the CDR3 is 17 residues. The V and J ends lost 5 bases and 1 base respectively, with 19 bases between them. The CDR3 sequence: CASSPRGAGFGTDTQYF. CDR3 sequence (DNA): TGTGCCAGCAGCCCCCGGGGGGCGGGCTTCGGCACAGATACGCAGTATTTT.

This clonotype was seen only a few times. The genes are TRBV2 and TRBJ1-2; 11 nucleotides match TRBD1. The trim removed 6 bases at V and 6 bases at J, leaving 3 bases unmatched. Germline CDR1 reads SNHLY; CDR2 reads FYNNEI. The CDR3 length is 13 residues. In DNA, the CDR3 is TGTGCCAGCAGCGGACAGGGGGCTCATGGCTACACCTTC. This sequence encodes CASSGQGAHGYTF.

The chain joins TRBV11-2 to TRBJ1-2, with 9 bases matching TRBD1. V shed 0 bases and J 3 bases; nucleotides not matched to a gene: 5. Germline CDR1 SGHAT, CDR2 FQNNGV. CDR3 length: 16 residues. CDR3 in amino acids: CASSLETGQGYYGYTF. For the CDR3, the DNA is TGTGCCAGCAGCTTAGAAACGGGACAGGGTTACTATGGCTACACCTTC.

This clonotype appeared once. This chain uses TRBV7-9 with TRBJ2-1; possible D gene TRBD1, 6 bases. CDR1 and CDR2 (germline): SEHNR, FQNEAQ (reference sequence). The CDR3 is made up of 15 amino acids. V lost 5 bases and J lost 5, with 16 bases in between. For the CDR3, the DNA is TGTGCCAGCAGCCGGGACATCGCGCTCCACAATGAGCAGTTCTTC. It codes for CASSRDIALHNEQFF.

The chain joins TRBV27 to TRBJ2-1; maybe TRBD2 (6 bases). The J call may be mistaken, given a closer DNA end match to TRBJ2-7. The CDR3 loop spans 15 amino acids. CDR1 and CDR2 from the germline V gene are MNHEY and SMNVEV (reference sequence). The CDR3, as DNA: TGTGCCAGCAGTTTATCGGGTATCGGGACTGACGAGCAGTACTTC. It is translated as CASSLSGIGTDEQYF.

As regards this clonotype: Since a much larger clone is just one base distant, this may be a read error. In nucleotides, the CDR3 is TGTGCCAGCAGCTCCGGAACCAAATACGAGCAGTACTTC. Protein sequence: CASSSGTKYEQYF. This chain connects TRBV28 to TRBJ2-7; D remains unclear. This CDR3 spans 13 amino acids. The V gene's germline CDR1 is MDHEN and CDR2 SYDVKM. The V and J ends lost 6 bases and 4 bases respectively, with 13 bases between them. Based on the CDR3 plus reference TRBV28 and TRBJ2-7, the full variable domain is DVKVTQSSRYLVKRTGEKVFLECVQDMDHENMFWYRQDPGLGLRLIYFSYDVKMKEKGDIPEGYSVSREKKERFSLILESASTNQTSMYLCASSSGTKYEQYFGPGTRLTVT.

This chain uses TRBV5-6 with TRBJ2-5; D is perhaps TRBD1 (5 bases). Trimming pared 0 bases from V and 0 bases from J, leaving 12 bases between. Germline V gene data show CDR1 as SGHDT and CDR2 as YYEEEE. The CDR3 runs to 16 residues. As DNA, the CDR3 is TGTGCCAGCAGCTTGGCCGTTGGGGCTTACCAAGAGACCCAGTACTTC. This sequence encodes CASSLAVGAYQETQYF.

This clonotype was seen a handful of times. This rearrangement joins TRBV5-1 to TRBJ2-5, with D possibly being TRBD1 or TRBD2 (5 bases each). From germline, CDR1 is SGHRS and CDR2 YFSETQ. V lost 2 bases to trimming and J lost 4 bases, with 21 bases between them. This CDR3 contains 17 residues. CDR3 in amino acids: CASSFSPPGAVGETQYF. In DNA form, the CDR3 reads TGCGCCAGCAGCTTCTCTCCTCCCGGGGCCGTCGGAGAGACCCAGTACTTC.

This clonotype appeared a few times. The V call is TRBV30, the J call TRBJ2-7; D gene uncertain. CDR3 length: 11 amino acids. The germline gives CDR1 GTSNPN, CDR2 SVGIG (reference sequence). V was trimmed by 1 base and J by 5 bases, leaving 6 bases between them. CDR3 sequence (DNA): TGTGCCTGGAGTGGCCCCAACGAGCAGTACTTC. This sequence encodes CAWSGPNEQYF.

The J gene is TRBJ2-4, the V gene TRBV2; weak D call: TRBD2 (6 bases). Germline CDR1 SNHLY, CDR2 FYNNEI. The CDR3 covers 17 residues. Trimming removed 2 bases from V and 0 bases from J, with 14 bases in between. CDR3 nucleotides: TGTGCCAGCAGTGAAAACCAGGGAGGCCTAGCCAAAAACATTCAGTACTTC. Protein product: CASSENQGGLAKNIQYF.

There are a few counts of this clonotype. The CDR3 protein is CASSLGKTQYF. The CDR3 coding sequence is TGTGCCAGCAGTTTGGGGAAGACCCAGTACTTC. The chain links TRBV27 to TRBJ2-5; D call uncertain. Germline CDR1 is MNHEY and CDR2 is SMNVEV (reference sequence). The CDR3 covers 11 residues. V lost 3 bases, J lost 6 bases, and 5 bases lay in between.

The chain combines TRBV7-9 with TRBJ2-1; D possibly uses TRBD1 or TRBD2 (6 bases each). Germline CDR1 SEHNR, CDR2 FQNEAQ (reference sequence). V was shortened by 4 bases and J by 5 bases, with 15 bases between the two germline ends. This CDR3 is built from 15 residues. CDR3 nucleotides: TGTGCCAGCAGCTCCCTGGGGGGCCCCAACAATGAGCAGTTCTTC. Protein: CASSSLGGPNNEQFF.

This clonotype was observed a single time. The chain couples TRBV6-5 to TRBJ2-7; D is undetermined. The V gene's germline CDR1 is MNHEY and CDR2 SVGAGI. The CDR3 covers 16 residues. V was shortened by 0 bases and J by 4 bases, with 16 bases between the two germline ends. The CDR3 reads CASSYSRPSYHYEQYF. The CDR3 region has the DNA TGTGCCAGCAGTTACTCGCGTCCCTCATACCATTACGAGCAGTACTTC.

V is TRBV20-1 and J is TRBJ2-3, with TRBD2 matching over 8 bases. The CDR3 covers 14 residues. The germline V gene has CDR1 DFQATT and CDR2 SNEGSKA (reference sequence). J gave up 14 bases and V 5 bases, and 18 bases lay outside the gene matches. The CDR3 is CSADRSGSGRDAYF. DNA of the CDR3: TGCAGTGCTGACCGCAGCGGGAGTGGGAGAGACGCGTATTTT.

The V call is TRBV4-1, the J call TRBJ2-3, with TRBD2 matching over 11 bases. Trimming took 4 bases from V and 14 from J; bases not matched to a gene: 20. This CDR3 is 17 amino acids long. Germline loops: CDR1 MGHRA, CDR2 YSYEKL. The CDR3 nucleotides are TGCGCCAGCAGCCTCCTAGGGGGACTAGCGGCCCACAGATACGCGTATTTT. Translating it yields CASSLLGGLAAHRYAYF.